Here is one TCR beta chain with its context. Its antigen is unknown. The sample belongs to a study of Ad26.COV2.S vaccination and SARS-CoV-2 variants. As for the study in general: The donor was enrolled in the Ad26.COV2.S arm of the COV1001 trial.

Regarding the study as a whole: Spike-specific TCR breadth ran higher among vaccine recipients than placebo recipients.

Treatment denoted: around 19 received Ad26.COV2.S at low or high dose, single or two shots; about five received placebo; per-sample allocation not given. At day 63 after the first vaccine or placebo injection, samples were drawn. The CDR3 runs 14 residues. Germline V gene lookup returns CDR1 SGHNT and CDR2 YENEEA. V lost 5 bases to trimming and J lost 3 bases, with 12 bases between them. Assay: immunoSEQ multiplex PCR; the TCRdb copy retains only in-frame clones and omits some. The sample yields over 400,000 clones, roughly 89% seen once. This rearrangement joins TRBV11-3 to TRBJ2-3, with D maybe TRBD2 (6 bases). The sequence came from a person aged 18-60 years who received the Ad26.COV2.S COVID-19 vaccine or a placebo. This material consisted of peripheral blood, taken in a trial of Ad26.COV2.S vaccine versus placebo. CDR3 sequence: CASSPRTTTDTQYF. DNA for the CDR3: TGTGCCAGCAGCCCCCGGACTACGACAGATACGCAGTATTTT.